This is a list of T cell receptor beta chains from one sample in a study of shared clonotypes between healthy human individuals. TCRdb's table, derived via immunoSEQ multiplex PCR, lists solely in-frame clones and lacks some. The profile shows some 2.1 million clones, roughly 94% of them singletons. Sequencing was done on a sample of naive CD8+ T cells sorted from blood. The receptors derive from a man younger than 30 in good health. The CDR3 runs from the conserved cysteine through the conserved F or W. The order of the fields is D gene, J gene, clone size, V gene, CDR3 protein, CDR3 DNA. The D gene is left open where the match is weak. Some rows mark clone size as missing; the rest say once, few, many or name a class of expanded clone.

D gene: NA
J gene: TRBJ1-1
clone size: NA
V gene: TRBV21-1
CDR3 protein: CASMSNNREGTEAFF
CDR3 DNA: TGTGCCAGCATGTCGAATAACAGGGAGGGCACTGAAGCTTTCTTT

D gene: NA
J gene: TRBJ1-6
clone size: NA
V gene: TRBV21-1
CDR3 protein: CASSKPSGGGDNSPLHF
CDR3 DNA: TGTGCCAGCAGCAAACCGTCGGGCGGGGGTGATAATTCACCCCTCCACTTT

D gene: TRBD1
J gene: TRBJ2-1
clone size: NA
V gene: TRBV25-1
CDR3 protein: CASSLFPGQGEDNEQFF
CDR3 DNA: TGTGCCAGCAGCCTCTTTCCGGGACAGGGGGAGGACAATGAGCAGTTCTTC

D gene: NA
J gene: TRBJ1-1
clone size: once
V gene: TRBV6-1
CDR3 protein: CASSERGYNTEAFF
CDR3 DNA: TGTGCCAGCAGTGAACGGGGTTATAACACTGAAGCTTTCTTT

D gene: TRBD1
J gene: TRBJ1-1
clone size: NA
V gene: TRBV5-6
CDR3 protein: CASSEGTGETEAFF
CDR3 DNA: TGTGCCAGCAGCGAGGGGACAGGGGAAACTGAAGCTTTCTTT

D gene: NA
J gene: TRBJ2-7
clone size: NA
V gene: TRBV6-5
CDR3 protein: CASRILRDASYEQYF
CDR3 DNA: TGTGCCAGCAGGATTCTCCGGGACGCATCCTACGAGCAGTACTTC

D gene: TRBD2
J gene: TRBJ2-7
clone size: NA
V gene: TRBV5-8
CDR3 protein: CASRGGTSGSYEQYF
CDR3 DNA: TGTGCCAGCAGAGGGGGGACTAGCGGCTCCTACGAGCAGTACTTC

D gene: NA
J gene: TRBJ2-2
clone size: NA
V gene: TRBV11-3
CDR3 protein: CASSSGSKNTGELFF
CDR3 DNA: TGTGCCAGCAGCTCCGGGAGCAAGAACACCGGGGAGCTGTTTTTT

D gene: TRBD1
J gene: TRBJ1-2
clone size: NA
V gene: TRBV19
CDR3 protein: CASSIDRGDYGYTF
CDR3 DNA: TGTGCCAGTAGTATCGACAGGGGGGACTATGGCTACACCTTC

D gene: NA
J gene: TRBJ2-1
clone size: NA
V gene: TRBV9
CDR3 protein: CASSGHQDSYNEQFF
CDR3 DNA: TGTGCCAGCAGCGGCCACCAAGACAGTTACAATGAGCAGTTCTTC

D gene: NA
J gene: TRBJ1-2
clone size: NA
V gene: TRBV2
CDR3 protein: CASTSGNNYGYTF
CDR3 DNA: TGTGCCAGCACCTCAGGGAACAACTATGGCTACACCTTC

D gene: NA
J gene: TRBJ2-3
clone size: once
V gene: TRBV9
CDR3 protein: CASSTYLEGGSTDTQYF
CDR3 DNA: TGTGCCAGCAGCACCTACCTAGAGGGCGGGAGCACAGATACGCAGTATTTT

D gene: NA
J gene: TRBJ2-3
clone size: NA
V gene: TRBV13
CDR3 protein: CASSLGPTDTQYF
CDR3 DNA: TGTGCCAGCAGCTTAGGCCCAACGGATACGCAGTATTTT

D gene: NA
J gene: TRBJ1-1
clone size: NA
V gene: TRBV5-1
CDR3 protein: CASSSTQGITEAFF
CDR3 DNA: TGCGCCAGCAGCTCTACCCAGGGCATCACTGAAGCTTTCTTT

D gene: NA
J gene: TRBJ2-7
clone size: NA
V gene: TRBV6-6
CDR3 protein: CASSHRDKHYEQYF
CDR3 DNA: TGTGCCAGCAGCCACCGGGACAAACACTACGAGCAGTACTTC

D gene: TRBD1
J gene: TRBJ1-3
clone size: NA
V gene: TRBV28
CDR3 protein: CASSPGTGPGNTIYF
CDR3 DNA: TGTGCCAGCAGTCCCGGGACAGGTCCCGGAAACACCATATATTTT

D gene: TRBD1
J gene: TRBJ2-7
clone size: NA
V gene: TRBV16
CDR3 protein: CASSQNPQGIAYEQYF
CDR3 DNA: TGTGCCAGCAGCCAGAACCCACAGGGGATCGCCTACGAGCAGTACTTC

D gene: NA
J gene: TRBJ1-2
clone size: NA
V gene: TRBV19
CDR3 protein: CASSVPNYGYTF
CDR3 DNA: TGTGCCAGTAGCGTTCCCAACTATGGCTACACCTTC

D gene: TRBD2
J gene: TRBJ2-5
clone size: NA
V gene: TRBV4-1
CDR3 protein: CASSQGLAGGQETQYF
CDR3 DNA: TGCGCCAGCAGCCAGGGACTAGCGGGGGGGCAAGAGACCCAGTACTTC

D gene: TRBD1
J gene: TRBJ2-2
clone size: NA
V gene: TRBV28
CDR3 protein: CASSRQGEGTGELFF
CDR3 DNA: TGTGCCAGCAGTAGGCAGGGGGAAGGCACCGGGGAGCTGTTTTTT

D gene: NA
J gene: TRBJ1-1
clone size: NA
V gene: TRBV27
CDR3 protein: CASSLGMATEAFF
CDR3 DNA: TGTGCCAGCAGTTTAGGAATGGCCACTGAAGCTTTCTTT

D gene: NA
J gene: TRBJ1-1
clone size: few
V gene: TRBV9
CDR3 protein: CASSEGVYVNTEAFF
CDR3 DNA: TGTGCCAGCAGCGAGGGCGTGTACGTGAACACTGAAGCTTTCTTT

D gene: NA
J gene: TRBJ2-1
clone size: NA
V gene: TRBV27
CDR3 protein: CASRRDRSSYNEQFF
CDR3 DNA: TGTGCCAGCAGGAGAGACAGGAGCTCCTACAATGAGCAGTTCTTC

D gene: NA
J gene: TRBJ2-1
clone size: NA
V gene: TRBV5-1
CDR3 protein: CASSLGSGGHNEQFF
CDR3 DNA: TGCGCCAGCAGTCTCGGATCCGGTGGACACAATGAGCAGTTCTTC

D gene: TRBD2
J gene: TRBJ2-1
clone size: NA
V gene: TRBV5-4
CDR3 protein: CASSPPGSGGNEQFF
CDR3 DNA: TGTGCCAGCAGCCCGCCGGGTAGCGGGGGGAATGAGCAGTTCTTC

D gene: NA
J gene: TRBJ2-2
clone size: NA
V gene: TRBV10-2
CDR3 protein: CASGGQTNTGELFF
CDR3 DNA: TGCGCCAGCGGTGGACAGACGAACACCGGGGAGCTGTTTTTT

D gene: NA
J gene: TRBJ2-1
clone size: NA
V gene: TRBV11-3
CDR3 protein: CASSSRDSNNEQFF
CDR3 DNA: TGTGCCAGCAGCTCCCGGGACTCAAACAATGAGCAGTTCTTC